A selection of T cell receptor beta chains follows, all from one sample in a study of OX40 agonist ivuxolimab in advanced cancers. Using immunoSEQ multiplex PCR, the repertoire was profiled, and TCRdb retains in-frame clones only, with some absent. The sample carries over 50,000 clones, around nine tenths recorded once. Sequencing used CD4+ or CD8+ T cells sorted from blood, obtained in a trial of the OX40 agonist ivuxolimab. These receptors were taken from an adult with an advanced solid tumor such as melanoma, head and neck, liver or kidney cancer. Both conserved end residues are part of each CDR3. Fields, in order: J gene, CDR3 length, D gene, clone size, V gene, CDR3 DNA, CDR3 protein. The D gene is left open where the match is weak. Rows may omit the clone size; those that give it use once, few, many or a size class.

J: TRBJ1-6
length: 18
D: TRBD1
size: NA
V: TRBV28
DNA: TGTGCCAGCAGTTTGGGGTCAGGGGGAGACTCCTATAATTCACCCCTCCACTTT
CDR3: CASSLGSGGDSYNSPLHF

J: TRBJ2-2
length: 15
D: TRBD2
size: NA
V: TRBV9
DNA: TGTGCCAGCAGCCTTGGGACTAGTTTTTCCGGGGAGCTGTTTTTT
CDR3: CASSLGTSFSGELFF

J: TRBJ2-7
length: 15
D: TRBD1
size: NA
V: TRBV28
DNA: TGTGCCAGCAGCCCCGTGGCAGGGGGAGTCGCCGAGCAGTACTTC
CDR3: CASSPVAGGVAEQYF

J: TRBJ1-1
length: 15
D: NA
size: NA
V: TRBV15
DNA: TGTGCCACCCGCCATATTATGGACAGAAACACTGAAGCTTTCTTT
CDR3: CATRHIMDRNTEAFF

J: TRBJ1-2
length: 17
D: NA
size: NA
V: TRBV29-1
DNA: TGCAGCGTTGAAGATCACTCCCGACGGCCAGCTAACTATGGCTACACCTTC
CDR3: CSVEDHSRRPANYGYTF

J: TRBJ2-5
length: 15
D: NA
size: NA
V: TRBV11-2
DNA: TGTGCCAGCAGCTTAGTAGGAGGGATCCAAGAGACCCAGTACTTC
CDR3: CASSLVGGIQETQYF

J: TRBJ2-7
length: 16
D: NA
size: NA
V: TRBV11-1
DNA: TGTGCCAGCAGCTTAGGAGCCGGACAGCTTTATTACGAGCAGTACTTC
CDR3: CASSLGAGQLYYEQYF

J: TRBJ1-4
length: 15
D: NA
size: NA
V: TRBV6-1
DNA: TGTGCCAGCAGTCCTCGCACCACTACTAATGAAAAACTGTTTTTT
CDR3: CASSPRTTTNEKLFF

J: TRBJ2-1
length: 12
D: NA
size: NA
V: TRBV7-9
DNA: TGTGCCAGCAGCGCCATCGCCCACGAGCAGTTCTTC
CDR3: CASSAIAHEQFF

J: TRBJ2-2
length: 13
D: NA
size: NA
V: TRBV6-5
DNA: TGTGCCAGCAGTTCAGCCGGGGAACGGGAGCTGTTTTTT
CDR3: CASSSAGERELFF

J: TRBJ2-7
length: 16
D: NA
size: NA
V: TRBV5-4
DNA: TGTGCCAGCAGCCCCTATACAGAAACAAGCTCCTACGAGCAGTACTTC
CDR3: CASSPYTETSSYEQYF

J: TRBJ1-1
length: 11
D: NA
size: NA
V: TRBV6-6
DNA: TGTGCCAGCAACGGCTACACTGAAGCTTTCTTT
CDR3: CASNGYTEAFF

J: TRBJ2-5
length: 15
D: TRBD2
size: NA
V: TRBV6-1
DNA: TGTGCCAGCAGTGAACTAGCGGGAGATCTGGAGACCCAGTACTTC
CDR3: CASSELAGDLETQYF

J: TRBJ2-7
length: 14
D: TRBD1
size: NA
V: TRBV5-6
DNA: TGTGCCAGCAGCAACCGGGACAGAGCCTACGAGCAGTACTTC
CDR3: CASSNRDRAYEQYF

J: TRBJ2-3
length: 14
D: NA
size: once
V: TRBV4-3
DNA: TGCGCCAGCAGCCAAGATACGGGAACAGATACGCAGTATTTT
CDR3: CASSQDTGTDTQYF

J: TRBJ2-7
length: 15
D: NA
size: NA
V: TRBV4-2
DNA: TGTGCCAGCAGCCATGTGGCCGACTCGCCCTACGAGCAGTACTTC
CDR3: CASSHVADSPYEQYF

J: TRBJ2-1
length: 15
D: TRBD2
size: NA
V: TRBV7-8
DNA: TGTGCCAGCAGCACTGGACTAGCGGGAGGAAATGAGCAGTTCTTC
CDR3: CASSTGLAGGNEQFF

J: TRBJ1-5
length: 12
D: NA
size: few
V: TRBV27
DNA: TGTGCCAGCAGTTTCCCCAATCAGCCCCAGCATTTT
CDR3: CASSFPNQPQHF

J: TRBJ2-7
length: 11
D: NA
size: NA
V: TRBV6-1
DNA: TGTGCCAGCAGTGAAAGGCGCGAGCAGTACTTC
CDR3: CASSERREQYF

J: TRBJ1-1
length: 14
D: NA
size: NA
V: TRBV27
DNA: TGTGCCAGCAGTCCAAAATATCTGAACACTGAAGCTTTCTTT
CDR3: CASSPKYLNTEAFF

J: TRBJ2-5
length: 12
D: NA
size: NA
V: TRBV14
DNA: TGTGCCAGCAGCTCAGGAGGGGAAAGCCAGTACTTC
CDR3: CASSSGGESQYF